This passage covers 13 T cell receptor beta chains from one sample sequenced in a study of blood T cell repertoires in COVID-19. Sequencing used immunoSEQ multiplex PCR; TCRdb keeps in-frame clones, though not all of them. The profile shows tens of thousands of clones, roughly 89% of them singletons. Sequencing input: peripheral blood. These receptors were taken from a human donor with acute or convalescent COVID-19. The donor label of this sample is uncertain.

This clone was picked up one time. The V call is TRBV11-2, the J call TRBJ2-1, with 15 bases fitting TRBD2. CDR3 size: 15 residues. With V trimmed by 7 bases and J by 9 bases, 7 bases remained unmatched. Germline CDR1 SGHAT, CDR2 FQNNGV. Here the CDR3 DNA reads TGTGCCAGCATCGGGACTAGCGGGGGGCAGGGTGAGCAGTTCTTC. Its translation is CASIGTSGGQGEQFF.

The gene calls are TRBV19 and TRBJ2-7; 7 bases match TRBD2. V lost 3 bases to trimming and J lost 4 bases; unmatched junction nucleotides: 6. Germline CDR1 reads LNHDA; CDR2 reads SQIVND (reference sequence). The CDR3 length is 14 residues. The CDR3 protein is CASSIGGRAYEQYF. The CDR3 DNA reads as TGTGCCAGTAGTATTGGTGGGAGGGCGTACGAGCAGTACTTC. Looking up the rest from reference TRBV19 and TRBJ2-7 gives the full variable domain: DGGITQSPKYLFRKEGQNVTLSCEQNLNHDAMYWYRQDPGQGLRLIYYSQIVNDFQKGDIAEGYSVSREKKESFPLTVTSAQKNPTAFYLCASSIGGRAYEQYFGPGTRLTVT.

The rearrangement links TRBV11-2 to TRBJ2-4, with a tentative D call TRBD1 (7 bases). V was cut by 3 bases and J by 1 base, with 13 bases left in between. The germline CDR1 and CDR2 sequences are SGHAT and FQNNGV. The CDR3 loop spans 16 amino acids. For the CDR3, the DNA is TGTGCCAGCAGCTTCGGGCAGGGGGGCGCCAAAAACATTCAGTACTTC. It specifies CASSFGQGGAKNIQYF.

The sample holds one count of this clone. Relative to the germline gene, one junction end is altered; a read error may explain this. The chain links TRBV19 to TRBJ2-1; 13 bases agree with TRBD2. The CDR3 is 16 residues long. From germline, CDR1 is LNHDA and CDR2 SQIVND (reference sequence). CDR3 sequence: CASSTAHLTSGGERFF. The DNA of the CDR3 is TGTGCCAGTAGTACCGCGCATCTCACTAGCGGGGGGGAGCGGTTCTTC.

The chain links TRBV30 to TRBJ1-4; D ambiguous. Germline V gene lookup returns CDR1 GTSNPN and CDR2 SVGIG (reference sequence). V gave up 3 bases and J gave up 6 bases, with 17 bases separating them. The CDR3 has 15 amino acids. The CDR3 protein is CAWRPWTGWDEKLFF. DNA of the CDR3: TGTGCCTGGAGACCCTGGACGGGGTGGGATGAAAAACTGTTTTTT.

The rearrangement uses TRBV18 and TRBJ1-3; 9 bases align to TRBD1. Germline V gene data show CDR1 as KGHSH and CDR2 as LQKENI. The CDR3 contains 16 residues. V was pared by 0 bases and J by 3 bases, with 3 bases of the junction left unmatched. The CDR3 spells CASSPPGTGNGNTIYF. CDR3 bases: TGTGCCAGCTCACCACCCGGGACAGGGAATGGAAACACCATATATTTT.

CDR3 nucleotide sequence: TGTGCCAGCAGTTCCCGGGGAAATTCACCCCTCCACTTT. Translation gives CASSSRGNSPLHF. J is TRBJ1-6 and V is TRBV12-3 or TRBV12-4; D unresolved. Trimming removed 4 bases at V and 7 bases at J, with 8 bases between. The CDR3 length is 13 residues.

This clone was detected only once. The genes are TRBV25-1 and TRBJ1-3; 8 bases match TRBD1. CDR3 length equals 15 residues. Germline V gene data show CDR1 as MGHDK and CDR2 as SYGVNS. The junction had 7 bases not matched to a gene; V was cut back by 6 bases and J by 3 bases. CDR3: CASSSSGGYGNTIYF. The CDR3 DNA follows: TGTGCCAGCAGCTCCTCAGGGGGCTATGGAAACACCATATATTTT.

This clone was observed a handful of times. The V call is TRBV25-1, the J call TRBJ2-2; 12 nucleotides match TRBD1. In germline, CDR1 is MGHDK, CDR2 SYGVNS. The CDR3 is made up of 16 amino acids. Trimming at V came to 4 bases and at J to 5 bases, leaving 5 bases not matched to a gene. The DNA for the CDR3 is TGTGCCAGCAGTGGGGGACAGGGGGCTTGGACCGGGGAGCTGTTTTTT. This encodes CASSGGQGAWTGELFF.

The V gene is TRBV5-6, the J gene TRBJ2-5; 8 bases map to TRBD1. Germline V gene data show CDR1 as SGHDT and CDR2 as YYEEEE. With 3 bases clipped from V and 4 bases from J, the junction kept 8 bases outside the gene matches. This CDR3 is built from 15 residues. The CDR3 region has the DNA TGTGCCAGCAGCTCGGGCGGGACAGGTGGAGAGACCCAGTACTTC. Translation: CASSSGGTGGETQYF.

The V and J genes are TRBV7-3 and TRBJ2-5; 12 bases fit TRBD1. Germline V lookup: CDR1 SGHTA, CDR2 FQGTGA. Trimming took 5 bases from V and 4 from J; bases not matched to a gene: 11. The length of the CDR3 is 17 residues. Here the CDR3 DNA reads TGTGCCAGCAGCCCCCAGGGGGACAGGGGGCGTAGAGAGACCCAGTACTTC. This translates into CASSPQGDRGRRETQYF.

The gene calls are TRBV9 and TRBJ1-5; 9 bases line up with TRBD1. The CDR3 covers 17 residues. Germline loops: CDR1 SGDLS, CDR2 YYNGEE. The J segment lost 3 bases and the V segment lost 3 bases, leaving 10 bases of the junction unmatched. CDR3 loop: CASSAGPGTGTNQPQHF. The CDR3 coding sequence is TGTGCCAGCAGCGCGGGCCCCGGGACAGGGACCAATCAGCCCCAGCATTTT.

The chain has TRBV19 and TRBJ1-2; D possibly corresponds to TRBD1 (6 bases). Germline V gene lookup returns CDR1 LNHDA and CDR2 SQIVND (reference sequence). The CDR3 loop spans 14 amino acids. V was clipped by 6 bases and J by 5 bases, with 16 bases between them. CDR3 coding DNA: TGTGCCAGTAGCGCGGACAGTTTAGGTTATGGCTACACCTTC. The encoded protein is CASSADSLGYGYTF.